A single sample gave rise to the 27 T cell receptor beta chains below, sequenced in a study of cytotoxic CD8 clonotypes in ibrutinib-treated CLL. Sequencing was performed with immunoSEQ multiplex PCR; in TCRdb, only in-frame clones are kept and a portion is missing. The sample carries about 120,000 clones, about 50% recorded once. Source: PBMCs, taken after 24 months of ibrutinib treatment. The origin of the receptors is a human donor with chronic lymphocytic leukemia.

The CDR3 loop is CAWSVQTGRAGYEQYF. In DNA form, the CDR3 reads TGTGCCTGGAGTGTACAGACAGGGAGGGCAGGTTACGAGCAGTACTTC. This chain uses TRBV30 with TRBJ2-7, with D possibly being TRBD1 or TRBD2 (7 bases each). Trimming removed 0 bases at V and 4 bases at J, with 19 bases between. The CDR3 spans 16 residues. From germline, CDR1 is GTSNPN and CDR2 SVGIG (reference sequence).

The chain links TRBV4-2 to TRBJ1-5, with 7 bases identical to TRBD1. The CDR3 is 13 residues long. The germline CDR1 and CDR2 sequences are LGHNA and YNFKEQ. V lost 4 bases to trimming and J lost 7 bases; unmatched junction nucleotides: 4. CDR3 DNA sequence: TGTGCCAGCAGCCCCGGACAGGAACAGCCCCAGCATTTT. It is translated as CASSPGQEQPQHF.

This clone showed up just a few times. This chain uses TRBV11-3 with TRBJ2-3; the D is unclear. CDR1 is SGHNT, CDR2 YENEEA, per germline. CDR3 length equals 14 residues. V shed 0 bases and J shed 4 bases, with 8 bases lying between them. CDR3 protein: CASSLDGSADTQYF. Written as DNA, the CDR3 is TGTGCCAGCAGCTTAGATGGGTCAGCAGATACGCAGTATTTT. Using reference TRBV11-3 and TRBJ2-3 for the parts outside the CDR3, the full variable domain is EAGVVQSPRYKIIEKKQPVAFWCNPISGHNTLYWYLQNLGQGPELLIRYENEEAVDDSQLPKDRFSAERLKGVDSTLKIQPAELGDSAVYLCASSLDGSADTQYFGPGTRLTVL.

The chain is built from TRBV28 and TRBJ1-5; D is unresolved. CDR1 and CDR2 from the germline V gene are MDHEN and SYDVKM. There are 15 residues in the CDR3. Trimming left V 6 bases short and J 3 bases short, with 15 bases between. The CDR3 DNA sequence: TGTGCCAGCAGCCCCTCCGGCCAGCCCAATCAGCCCCAGCATTTT. It is translated as CASSPSGQPNQPQHF.

The genes are TRBV13 and TRBJ1-2; 7 nucleotides agree with TRBD1. CDR1 is PRHDT, CDR2 FYEKMQ, per germline (reference sequence). J was trimmed by 4 bases and V by 4 bases; bases with no gene match: 15. This CDR3 comprises 17 residues. The CDR3: CASSSISRQGGSYGYTF. CDR3 sequence (DNA): TGTGCCAGCAGCTCCATTTCTCGACAGGGAGGTAGCTATGGCTACACCTTC.

This clone has more than one count but fewer than ten. The chain joins TRBV6-5 to TRBJ2-3; no firm D call. The CDR3 is made up of 13 amino acids. The V end lost 5 bases, the J end lost 2 bases, and 8 bases lay between the germline ends. Germline loops: CDR1 MNHEY, CDR2 SVGAGI. Here the CDR3 reads CASSPVPTDTQYF. The CDR3 nucleotides are TGTGCCAGCAGTCCGGTCCCCACAGATACGCAGTATTTT.

V is TRBV2 and J is TRBJ2-1; no clear D. V was shortened by 4 bases and J by 7 bases, with 11 bases between the two germline ends. This CDR3 comprises 13 residues. CDR1 SNHLY and CDR2 FYNNEI come from the germline V gene. The CDR3 loop is CASSVRIRNEQFF. The CDR3 DNA sequence: TGTGCCAGCAGTGTACGGATCCGGAATGAGCAGTTCTTC. The complete variable domain, with remaining parts taken from reference TRBV2 and TRBJ2-1, reads EPEVTQTPSHQVTQMGQEVILRCVPISNHLYFYWYRQILGQKVEFLVSFYNNEISEKSEIFDDQFSVERPDGSNFTLKIRSTKLEDSAMYFCASSVRIRNEQFFGPGTRLTVL.

The chain carries TRBV5-1 and TRBJ2-7; D unclear. CDR3 length: 11 residues. Germline CDR1 SGHRS, CDR2 YFSETQ. V gave up 4 bases and J gave up 3 bases, with 5 bases separating them. The DNA for the CDR3 is TGCGCCAGCAGCACGAACTACGAGCAGTACTTC. This encodes CASSTNYEQYF.

The V call is TRBV11-3, the J call TRBJ2-1; TRBD1 matches 7 bases. Trimming at V came to 5 bases and at J to 8 bases, leaving 12 bases not matched to a gene. The CDR3 extends over 15 amino acids. The germline CDR1 and CDR2 sequences are SGHNT and YENEEA. In DNA, the CDR3 is TGTGCCAGCAGCCCTAGACAGGGCGGTGGGGATGAGCAGTTCTTC. It yields the protein CASSPRQGGGDEQFF.

The chain couples TRBV6-5 to TRBJ1-3; TRBD1 matches at 12 bases. CDR3 size: 15 residues. Germline CDR1 and CDR2: MNHEY and SVGAGI. J lost 7 bases, V lost 6 bases, and 7 bases had no gene match. DNA for the CDR3: TGTGCCAGCAGCATTGGGACAGGGGGCAGGAACACCATATATTTT. Encoded protein: CASSIGTGGRNTIYF.

This rearrangement joins TRBV9 to TRBJ1-5, with D uncertain. The CDR3 length is 15 residues. V lost 1 base, J lost 0 bases, and 8 bases lay in between. Germline V CDR1 and CDR2: SGDLS, YYNGEE. Here the CDR3 reads CASSVSPDSNQPQHF. CDR3 in DNA: TGTGCCAGCAGCGTATCCCCCGATAGCAATCAGCCCCAGCATTTT.

The gene calls are TRBV25-1 and TRBJ2-3; 11 bases are shared with TRBD2. Trimming took 6 bases from V and 1 from J; bases not matched to a gene: 9. The CDR3 runs to 17 residues. Germline lookup yields CDR1 MGHDK and CDR2 SYGVNS. CDR3 in DNA: TGTGCCAGCAGCGTCAGGTGGGGACTAGCGGGCACAGATACGCAGTATTTT. Translating gives CASSVRWGLAGTDTQYF.

This clone was observed a few times. The J gene is TRBJ2-2, the V gene TRBV29-1, with no clear D. Germline V gene sequence: CDR1 SQVTM, CDR2 ANQGSEA. The V and J ends lost 5 bases and 4 bases respectively, with 5 bases between them. This CDR3 is 11 amino acids long. The CDR3 here is CSVSVTGELFF. The CDR3 DNA sequence: TGCAGCGTTTCCGTCACCGGGGAGCTGTTTTTT.

The chain employs TRBV18 and TRBJ1-5; 9 nucleotides match TRBD1. J lost 6 bases, V lost 5 bases, and 8 bases had no gene match. Germline CDR1 KGHSH, CDR2 LQKENI. The CDR3 runs 15 residues. The CDR3, as DNA: TGTGCCAGCTCAGTGGACAGGGGTAAGGGTCAGCCCCAGCATTTT. Residues: CASSVDRGKGQPQHF.

The CDR3 region has the DNA TGCAGTGCTAGTCCCAGGACTGAAGCTTTCTTT. This encodes CSASPRTEAFF. The chain has TRBV20-1 and TRBJ1-1, with D unclear. The germline gives CDR1 DFQATT, CDR2 SNEGSKA (reference sequence). The CDR3 extends over 11 amino acids. Trimming shortened V by 3 bases and J by 5 bases, and 7 bases separated the two germline ends.

This sequence joins TRBV2 and TRBJ2-7; 7 nucleotides align to TRBD2. From germline, CDR1 is SNHLY and CDR2 FYNNEI. The J segment lost 3 bases and the V segment lost 4 bases, leaving 9 bases of the junction unmatched. The CDR3 totals 15 residues. CDR3 DNA sequence: TGTGCCAGCAGTGGGGGAGCGGGGTCCTACTACGAGCAGTACTTC. Translating gives CASSGGAGSYYEQYF.

A remark on this clone: The junction shows a germline mismatch at one end, possibly a read error. The V gene is TRBV7-7, the J gene TRBJ2-7, with 8 bases lining up with TRBD1. The CDR3 extends over 14 amino acids. Germline-derived CDR1 and CDR2 are SSHAT and FNYEAQ (reference sequence). The CDR3 here is CASSPTGASYEQYF. In nucleotides, the CDR3 is TGTGCTAGCAGCCCGACAGGGGCGTCCTACGAGCAGTACTTC.

The J gene is TRBJ2-5, the V gene TRBV7-9, with TRBD2 as a possible D gene (5 bases). The ends were cut back, 5 bases at V and 5 bases at J, with 15 bases in the middle. In germline, CDR1 is SEHNR, CDR2 FQNEAQ (reference sequence). There are 14 residues in the CDR3. The CDR3 bases are TGTGCCAGCAGCAAGACTACGGTGGGGGAGACCCAGTACTTC. Translated: CASSKTTVGETQYF.

In DNA form, the CDR3 reads TGCGCCAGCAGCTTGGCGCCCAGGGGTGACCAGCCCCAGCATTTT. Translating gives CASSLAPRGDQPQHF. This sequence joins TRBV5-1 and TRBJ1-5; D is perhaps TRBD1 (6 bases). In germline, CDR1 is SGHRS, CDR2 YFSETQ. The CDR3 sequence is 15 residues long. Trimming shortened V by 0 bases and J by 7 bases, and 14 bases separated the two germline ends.

This clone was counted only a few times. The chain combines TRBV2 with TRBJ2-2; TRBD1 is a possible D gene (6 bases). The V end was cut by 8 bases, the J end by 1 base, with 11 bases between. The germline CDR1 and CDR2 sequences are SNHLY and FYNNEI. The CDR3 is 14 amino acids. CDR3 protein: CASFETGNTGELFF. DNA for the CDR3: TGTGCCAGCTTTGAGACAGGGAACACCGGGGAGCTGTTTTTT.

The V and J genes are TRBV27 and TRBJ2-7, with D maybe TRBD1 (6 bases). V was cut by 7 bases and J by 2 bases, with 18 bases left in between. Germline lookup yields CDR1 MNHEY and CDR2 SMNVEV (reference sequence). The CDR3 has 15 residues. The CDR3, as DNA: TGTGCCAGCAAGGAAAACAGGGCCTCCCCCTACGAGCAGTACTTC. Translation: CASKENRASPYEQYF.

This clone showed up just a few times. Here the CDR3 DNA reads TGTGCCAGCAGTTACGGGAGTTCGTACGAGCAGTACTTC. This codes for CASSYGSSYEQYF. The gene calls are TRBV2 and TRBJ2-7; the D gene is possibly TRBD2 (6 bases). V shed 5 bases and J shed 4 bases, with 12 bases lying between them. This CDR3 has 13 amino acids. Germline lookup yields CDR1 SNHLY and CDR2 FYNNEI.

The chain is built from TRBV14 and TRBJ2-3; D remains unclear. V was clipped by 1 base and J by 3 bases, with 14 bases between them. Germline V gene lookup returns CDR1 SGHDN and CDR2 FVKESK. CDR3 size: 16 residues. CDR3 region: CASSQVQPGGTDTQYF. DNA for the CDR3: TGTGCCAGCAGCCAAGTGCAACCAGGTGGGACAGATACGCAGTATTTT.

This sequence joins TRBV9 and TRBJ1-5; no reliable D call. The V end was cut by 0 bases, the J end by 2 bases, with 9 bases between. This CDR3 region has 15 residues. Per the germline V gene, CDR1 is SGDLS and CDR2 is YYNGEE. The CDR3 DNA reads as TGTGCCAGCAGCGTAGGTGTTAACGGCAATCAGCCCCAGCATTTT. As protein: CASSVGVNGNQPQHF.

The count of this clone is one. The chain uses TRBV7-2 and TRBJ1-1, with 7 nucleotides matching TRBD1. Looked up from germline, CDR1 is SGHTA and CDR2 is FQGNSA. The junction had 10 bases not matched to a gene; V was cut back by 5 bases and J by 4 bases. The length of the CDR3 is 15 residues. CDR3 protein: CASSITGAGGTEAFF. As DNA, the CDR3 is TGTGCCAGCAGCATAACAGGGGCGGGCGGCACTGAAGCTTTCTTT.

The chain joins TRBV19 to TRBJ2-3; 7 nucleotides match TRBD2. The CDR3 is made up of 17 amino acids. The V gene's germline CDR1 is LNHDA and CDR2 SQIVND (reference sequence). Unmatched junction bases numbered 11, after V lost 4 bases and J lost 1 base. This CDR3 is CASSRSSSGVGTDTQYF. Here the CDR3 DNA reads TGTGCCAGTAGTAGGAGTAGCAGCGGGGTCGGCACAGATACGCAGTATTTT.

The sample holds a few counts of this clone. This chain links TRBV7-3 with TRBJ2-3; TRBD2 aligns across 10 bases. This CDR3 comprises 15 residues. The germline V gene encodes CDR1 SGHTA and CDR2 FQGTGA. V was clipped by 3 bases and J by 0 bases; unmatched bases: 0. The CDR3: CASSLTSGSTDTQYF. The CDR3 DNA sequence: TGTGCCAGCAGCTTGACTAGCGGGAGCACAGATACGCAGTATTTT.